This T cell receptor (beta chain) originates from a study of T-cell memory formation after mild COVID-19. MiXCR was run by TCRdb on the 5' RACE reads, yielding one entry per CDR3 protein. The repertoire consists of just over 400,000 distinct CDR3 sequences, with less than 25% occurring once and the leading ten covering around 12%. Worth noting for this clonotype: No antigen is known for it.

Whole-study results and caveats: Researchers found some responding clones in pre-infection memory, a sign that cross-reactive memory joined. Researchers report contracting CD4+ clones mostly in CM and EM, with CD8+ clones in EMRA.

The germline CDR1 and CDR2 sequences are LNHNV and YYDKDF (reference sequence). With 3 bases removed from V and 7 bases from J, the gap between germline ends came to 10 bases. The CDR3 has 13 amino acids. This TCR was sampled from an adult woman who had mild COVID-19 (a few samples of this study predate the infection). Cell type and time point are not known. The sequencing sample was made of PBMCs or a T cell subset sorted from them (not recorded which). The V and J genes are TRBV15 and TRBJ2-1; no clear D gene. The CDR3 region is CATSRTTRNEQFF. In DNA form, the CDR3 reads TGTGCCACCAGCAGGACGACTCGTAATGAGCAGTTCTTC. Combining the CDR3 with reference TRBV15 and TRBJ2-1 gives the whole variable domain DAMVIQNPRYQVTQFGKPVTLSCSQTLNHNVMYWYQQKSSQAPKLLFHYYDKDFNNEADTPDNFQSRRPNTSFCFLDIRSPGLGDTAMYLCATSRTTRNEQFFGPGTRLTVL.